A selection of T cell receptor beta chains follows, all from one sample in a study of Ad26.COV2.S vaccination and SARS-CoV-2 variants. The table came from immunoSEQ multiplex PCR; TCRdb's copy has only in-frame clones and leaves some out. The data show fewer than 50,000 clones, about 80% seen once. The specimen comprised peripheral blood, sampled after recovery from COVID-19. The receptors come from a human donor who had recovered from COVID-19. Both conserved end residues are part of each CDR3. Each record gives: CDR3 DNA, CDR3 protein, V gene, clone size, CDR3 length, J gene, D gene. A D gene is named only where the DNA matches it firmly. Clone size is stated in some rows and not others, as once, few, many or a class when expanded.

TGCGCCAGCAGCCAAGATTTCACCAATTCACCCCTCCACTTT | CASSQDFTNSPLHF | TRBV4-1 | . | 14 | TRBJ1-6 | .
TGTGCTAGTGCCCCGGACGGCACCTCTGGGGCCAACGTCCTGACTTTC | CASAPDGTSGANVLTF | TRBV12-5 | . | 16 | TRBJ2-6 | .
TGTGCCAGCTCACGGGGACAGGAGGACTATGGCTACACCTTC | CASSRGQEDYGYTF | TRBV18 | . | 14 | TRBJ1-2 | TRBD1
TGTGCCAGCAGTGCACTGGCGGGAGTGGGGGAGACCCAGTACTTC | CASSALAGVGETQYF | TRBV9 | . | 15 | TRBJ2-5 | TRBD2
TGTGCCAGCAGCGCCCAGGACAGGGCGAGTGGCTACACCTTC | CASSAQDRASGYTF | TRBV9 | . | 14 | TRBJ1-2 | TRBD1
TGTGCCAGCAGCCAGAACACTGAAGCTTTCTTT | CASSQNTEAFF | TRBV3-1/TRBV3-2 | . | 11 | TRBJ1-1 | .
TGTGCCAGCAGTTACGAGGAAGCCAACACTGAAGCTTTCTTT | CASSYEEANTEAFF | TRBV6-6 | . | 14 | TRBJ1-1 | .
TGCGCCAGCACCATACGGTGGGGGAACACTGAAGCTTTCTTT | CASTIRWGNTEAFF | TRBV5-1 | . | 14 | TRBJ1-1 | .
TGTGCCAGCAGTTTATCGAGGCACGGCTACACCTTC | CASSLSRHGYTF | TRBV12-3/TRBV12-4 | . | 12 | TRBJ1-2 | .
TGTGCCAGCAGCAAGGCAAGTGGAACTGAAGCTTTCTTT | CASSKASGTEAFF | TRBV21-1 | . | 13 | TRBJ1-1 | .
TGTGCCTGGAGAGGAGTTGGGACCCTCCACTTT | CAWRGVGTLHF | TRBV30 | few | 11 | TRBJ1-6 | .
TGTGCCACCAGTGAAGGGGGAAACTATGGCTACACCTTC | CATSEGGNYGYTF | TRBV24-1 | . | 13 | TRBJ1-2 | .
TGCGCCAGCAGCCCTCATAGCCAAAACACTGAAGCTTTCTTT | CASSPHSQNTEAFF | TRBV5-1 | . | 14 | TRBJ1-1 | .
TGTGCCAGCAGTTCCGTTAGGGACAGTGGTGATCAGCCCCAGCATTTT | CASSSVRDSGDQPQHF | TRBV6-6 | . | 16 | TRBJ1-5 | TRBD1
TGTGCCAGCAGCACCGACTGGTCCCCTGGGGATGAGCAGTTCTTC | CASSTDWSPGDEQFF | TRBV11-1 | . | 15 | TRBJ2-1 | .
TGTGCCAGCAGTTTACGGGGGCTCGCTGAAGCTTTCTTT | CASSLRGLAEAFF | TRBV27 | . | 13 | TRBJ1-1 | .